The next 30 T cell receptor beta chains were all read from a single sample in a study of T cells in Graves' hyperthyroidism and ophthalmopathy. What was amplified from RNA transcripts were TCR beta CDR3 regions. HTBI primers drove first-round RT-PCR of the TCR CDR3. MiXCR was run by TCRdb on the multiplex PCR reads, yielding one entry per CDR3 protein. The data show fewer than 850,000 distinct CDR3 sequences, about 18% seen once. The specimen was blood. These receptors were obtained from a man aged 50 to 60 with Graves' hyperthyroidism.

Ten or more counts support this clonotype. CDR3 bases: TGTGCCAGCAGAAAAGGGGGTGATACGCAGTATTTT. Translating it yields CASRKGGDTQYF. The rearrangement links TRBV28 to TRBJ2-3; weak D call: TRBD1 (6 bases). CDR1 MDHEN and CDR2 SYDVKM come from the germline V gene. This CDR3 comprises 12 residues. V lost 6 bases and J 6 bases, leaving 10 bases between the germline ends.

The V gene is TRBV29-1, the J gene TRBJ1-5; TRBD1 matches at 7 bases. The CDR3 covers 14 residues. Trimming cost V 4 bases and J 5 bases; bases outside gene matches: 8. Per germline, CDR1 SQVTM and CDR2 ANQGSEA. CDR3 nucleotide sequence: TGCAGCGTTGGGGAGGGGGCGGGTGATCAGCCCCAGCATTTT. Translated: CSVGEGAGDQPQHF.

This clonotype was seen at least ten times. The rearrangement joins TRBV10-3 to TRBJ2-6; 7 bases agree with TRBD1. The CDR3 is 15 amino acids. The germline CDR1 and CDR2 sequences are ENHRY and SYGVKD. Losses at the gene ends were 6 bases for V and 2 bases for J; bases not matched to a gene: 4. CDR3 region: CAIRTGFAGANVLTF. CDR3 nucleotide sequence: TGTGCCATCAGGACAGGGTTCGCTGGGGCCAACGTCCTGACTTTC.

This chain joins TRBV5-1 and TRBJ2-1; 11 bases match TRBD2. V shed 5 bases, J shed 0 bases, and the junction held 1 base outside the gene matches. Germline lookup yields CDR1 SGHRS and CDR2 YFSETQ. The CDR3 extends over 15 amino acids. The CDR3 reads CASRTSGDSYNEQFF. The CDR3 bases are TGCGCCAGCAGGACTAGCGGGGACTCCTACAATGAGCAGTTCTTC. Looking up the rest from reference TRBV5-1 and TRBJ2-1 gives the full variable domain: KAGVTQTPRYLIKTRGQQVTLSCSPISGHRSVSWYQQTPGQGLQFLFEYFSETQRNKGNFPGRFSGRQFSNSRSEMNVSTLELGDSALYLCASRTSGDSYNEQFFGPGTRLTVL.

In this sample, this clonotype turned up many times. The V call is TRBV12-3 or TRBV12-4, the J call TRBJ1-5; 8 nucleotides align to TRBD1. The J segment lost 6 bases and the V segment lost 4 bases, leaving 2 bases of the junction unmatched. The CDR3 has 13 residues. The DNA for the CDR3 is TGTGCCAGCAGTTCGACAGGGGCTCAGCCCCAGCATTTT. Protein sequence: CASSSTGAQPQHF.

This clonotype showed up many times. The V gene is TRBV20-1, the J gene TRBJ2-1; TRBD2 agrees at 8 bases. This CDR3 spans 13 amino acids. Per germline, CDR1 DFQATT and CDR2 SNEGSKA (reference sequence). Trimming removed 6 bases from V and 8 bases from J; junction bases left unmatched: 9. CDR3 sequence: CSAGPSGRYEQFF. The DNA of the CDR3 is TGCAGTGCCGGACCGAGCGGGAGATATGAGCAGTTCTTC.

This clonotype was seen more than once but under ten times. This chain joins TRBV19 and TRBJ1-5, with 7 bases aligning to TRBD1. The CDR3 runs 15 residues. In germline, CDR1 is LNHDA, CDR2 SQIVND (reference sequence). V lost 7 bases, J lost 8 bases, and 14 bases stayed unmatched. The CDR3 DNA reads as TGTGCCAGTAACGGGCTAGGGACAGTGAGTGAGCCCCAGCATTTT. As protein: CASNGLGTVSEPQHF.

This clonotype occurred many times. V is TRBV30 and J is TRBJ1-2, with TRBD1 matching over 7 bases. The V and J ends lost 0 bases and 1 base, in that order; junction bases with no gene match: 5. The CDR3 is 15 amino acids. Looked up from germline, CDR1 is GTSNPN and CDR2 is SVGIG (reference sequence). The CDR3 protein is CAWSVKGAVNYGYTF. The DNA of the CDR3 is TGTGCCTGGAGTGTAAAGGGGGCGGTTAACTATGGCTACACCTTC. The full variable domain, rest sourced from reference TRBV30 and TRBJ1-2, is SQTIHQWPATLVQPVGSPLSLECTVEGTSNPNLYWYRQAAGRGLQLLFYSVGIGQISSEVPQNLSASRPQDRQFILSSKKLLLSDSGFYLCAWSVKGAVNYGYTFGSGTRLTVV.

This clonotype was counted a few times. This sequence joins TRBV6-1 and TRBJ2-5; 8 positions match TRBD1. The CDR3 length is 14 residues. Germline V gives CDR1 MNHNS, CDR2 SASEGT. V dropped 5 bases and J dropped 5; count of bases not matched to a gene: 7. CDR3 region: CASSRQGPAETQYF. For the CDR3, the DNA is TGTGCCAGCAGTCGACAGGGGCCGGCGGAGACCCAGTACTTC.

The table lists this clonotype with a few counts. The rearrangement links TRBV6-1 to TRBJ1-1; D unclear. The CDR3 extends over 14 amino acids. Trimming pared 6 bases from V and 1 base from J, leaving 12 bases between. Germline values: CDR1 MNHNS, CDR2 SASEGT. The CDR3 nucleotides are TGTGCCAGCAGCTTCGAGGAAAGGAACACTGAAGCTTTCTTT. Protein sequence: CASSFEERNTEAFF.

The table lists this clonotype with many counts. The chain employs TRBV7-9 and TRBJ1-1; 10 bases fit TRBD1. The ends lost 4 bases at V and 7 bases at J; junction bases unmatched: 3. Germline CDR1 is SEHNR and CDR2 is FQNEAQ (reference sequence). This CDR3 is built from 13 residues. CDR3 nucleotides: TGTGCCAGCAGCTGGGACAGGGGCGTTGAAGCTTTCTTT. Residues: CASSWDRGVEAFF.

This clonotype was recorded many times. CDR3 sequence reads: CATSDPDLSYEQYF. The CDR3, as DNA: TGTGCCACCAGTGATCCTGACTTATCCTACGAGCAGTACTTC. The chain couples TRBV24-1 to TRBJ2-7; D gene uncertain. V shed 3 bases and J shed 1 base, with 9 bases lying between them. The V gene's germline CDR1 is KGHDR and CDR2 SFDVKD. CDR3 length: 14 residues.

This clonotype was seen many times. The V call is TRBV5-1, the J call TRBJ2-5; 11 nucleotides agree with TRBD2. The V and J ends lost 0 bases and 5 bases, in that order; junction bases with no gene match: 12. Germline V gives CDR1 SGHRS, CDR2 YFSETQ. This CDR3 comprises 18 residues. The CDR3 DNA follows: TGCGCCAGCAGCTTGGGGCCTCCCCTAGCGGGAGGCGAGGAGACCCAGTACTTC. The encoded protein is CASSLGPPLAGGEETQYF.

The rearrangement links TRBV30 to TRBJ2-7, with 9 bases lining up with TRBD1. Germline V gene sequence: CDR1 GTSNPN, CDR2 SVGIG (reference sequence). V dropped 5 bases and J dropped 7; count of bases not matched to a gene: 9. The CDR3 covers 13 residues. The CDR3 DNA reads TGTGCCTGGGCGACAGGGGGGCCTAGGGAGCAGTACTTC. This encodes CAWATGGPREQYF.

Many counts were recorded for this clonotype. This CDR3 is CASRKTGDQPQHF. CDR3 coding DNA: TGTGCCAGCAGGAAAACAGGGGATCAGCCCCAGCATTTT. The chain recombines TRBV28 with TRBJ1-5; 7 nucleotides agree with TRBD1. The V gene end was trimmed by 6 bases and the J gene end by 5 bases; junction bases not matched to a gene: 4. Germline V gene sequence: CDR1 MDHEN, CDR2 SYDVKM. The CDR3 length is 13 residues.

V and J are TRBV4-1 and TRBJ2-7, with 11 bases fitting TRBD2. CDR3 length: 14 amino acids. In germline, CDR1 is MGHRA, CDR2 YSYEKL. V lost 1 base, J lost 9 bases, and 5 bases stayed unmatched. CDR3 in amino acids: CASSQVGLAAVQYF. The CDR3 nucleotides are TGCGCCAGCAGCCAAGTGGGACTAGCGGCCGTGCAGTACTTC.

In the case of this clonotype: A much more abundant neighbour one base away suggests this may be a read error. The J gene is TRBJ2-7, the V gene TRBV10-3; no clear D gene. Trimming shortened V by 5 bases and J by 2 bases, and 13 bases separated the two germline ends. The length of the CDR3 is 14 residues. Germline V gene sequence: CDR1 ENHRY, CDR2 SYGVKD. As DNA, the CDR3 is TGTGCCATCAGTTTATCGCAGGAAACCTACGAGCAGTACTTC. It is translated as CAISLSQETYEQYF.

This clonotype was seen ten or more times. The gene calls are TRBV2 and TRBJ1-1, with D maybe TRBD1 (5 bases). The germline CDR1 and CDR2 sequences are SNHLY and FYNNEI. The CDR3 is made up of 14 amino acids. Trimming removed 2 bases from V and 1 base from J, with 8 bases in between. In DNA, the CDR3 is TGTGCCAGCAGTGAACAGGGTGGGAACACTGAAGCTTTCTTT. It translates to CASSEQGGNTEAFF.

This clonotype was detected a few times. The gene calls are TRBV9 and TRBJ2-3; 7 nucleotides match TRBD2. CDR1 SGDLS and CDR2 YYNGEE come from the germline V gene. The CDR3 runs 15 residues. V lost 3 bases to trimming and J lost 1 base; unmatched junction nucleotides: 5. The CDR3 sequence is CASSETGLRTDTQYF. As DNA, the CDR3 is TGTGCCAGCAGCGAGACGGGACTACGCACAGATACGCAGTATTTT.

The sample holds many counts of this clonotype. This chain uses TRBV2 with TRBJ2-3; 7 bases match TRBD1. V lost 5 bases to trimming and J lost 4 bases; unmatched junction nucleotides: 6. The CDR3 has 14 amino acids. The germline V gene has CDR1 SNHLY and CDR2 FYNNEI. This CDR3 reads CASSYRGSADTQYF. The CDR3 DNA reads TGTGCCAGCAGTTACAGGGGATCTGCAGATACGCAGTATTTT.

This chain links TRBV19 with TRBJ2-2; possible D gene TRBD1, 6 bases. V shed 7 bases and J shed 4 bases, with 16 bases lying between them. The germline gives CDR1 LNHDA, CDR2 SQIVND (reference sequence). This CDR3 is built from 15 residues. The CDR3 coding sequence is TGTGCCAGTACCTCAACCGGGACATTCACCGGGGAGCTGTTTTTT. As protein: CASTSTGTFTGELFF.

In this sample, this clonotype turned up many times. The J gene is TRBJ2-7, the V gene TRBV29-1; the D call may be TRBD1 or TRBD2 (5 bases each). The CDR3 is made up of 14 amino acids. CDR1 and CDR2 (germline): SQVTM, ANQGSEA. Trimming removed 0 bases from V and 2 bases from J, with 11 bases in between. This chain's CDR3 is CSVEDGDGTYEQYF. The CDR3 DNA reads as TGCAGCGTTGAAGATGGGGACGGAACCTACGAGCAGTACTTC.

This clonotype was counted at least ten times. The V call is TRBV2, the J call TRBJ2-1, with 11 bases identical to TRBD2. The germline V gene encodes CDR1 SNHLY and CDR2 FYNNEI. Trimming removed 6 bases from V and 10 bases from J; junction bases left unmatched: 5. The CDR3 extends over 13 amino acids. The CDR3 bases are TGTGCCAGCAGACTAGCGGGAGTACGGGAGCAGTTCTTC. Translating it yields CASRLAGVREQFF.

This clonotype was counted between two and nine times. This could be a read error, since a much larger clone is one nucleotide away. V and J are TRBV24-1 and TRBJ1-2; D may be TRBD1 (5 bases). This CDR3 comprises 17 residues. Per the germline V gene, CDR1 is KGHDR and CDR2 is SFDVKD. With 5 bases removed from V and 3 bases from J, the gap between germline ends came to 21 bases. The CDR3 spells CATSGFVGEDGYYGYTF. CDR3 DNA sequence: TGTGCCACCAGTGGTTTCGTAGGGGAGGACGGTTACTATGGCTACACCTTC.

In the case of this clonotype: This may arise from a read error, as a much more abundant clone is one base away. The chain combines TRBV30 with TRBJ2-7; 8 bases map to TRBD2. CDR1 and CDR2 from the germline V gene are GTSNPN and SVGIG (reference sequence). CDR3 length equals 15 residues. CDR3 sequence: CAWSGATSVSFEQYF. The DNA of the CDR3 is TGTGCCTGGAGTGGAGCGACTAGCGTCTCCTTCGAGCAGTACTTC.

This clonotype has at least ten counts. The chain recombines TRBV6-5 with TRBJ1-6; D possibly corresponds to TRBD1 (5 bases). Per the germline V gene, CDR1 is MNHEY and CDR2 is SVGAGI. CDR3 length: 15 amino acids. Trimming took off 0 bases at V and 13 bases at J, with 16 bases between the two ends. The CDR3 region has the DNA TGTGCCAGCAGTTACTCGACTAACCAGGGTTTCCCCCTCCACTTT. It yields the protein CASSYSTNQGFPLHF.

In its sample, this clonotype was seen a few times. This rearrangement joins TRBV27 to TRBJ1-5, with 7 bases aligning to TRBD1. Trimming removed 4 bases from V and 8 bases from J; junction bases left unmatched: 8. The CDR3 spans 14 residues. Looked up from germline, CDR1 is MNHEY and CDR2 is SMNVEV (reference sequence). The CDR3 sequence is CASSSLTGTEPQHF. CDR3 DNA: TGTGCCAGCAGTTCCTTGACAGGGACGGAGCCCCAGCATTTT.

The genes are TRBV20-1 and TRBJ1-1, with D perhaps TRBD1 (6 bases). V shed 1 base and J shed 7 bases, with 13 bases lying between them. The germline CDR1 and CDR2 sequences are DFQATT and SNEGSKA (reference sequence). This CDR3 comprises 13 residues. The CDR3 DNA is TGCAGTGCTAGAGGGGGGGGGCGCGGTGAAGCTTTCTTT. This sequence encodes CSARGGGRGEAFF.

Notes on this clonotype: A much more abundant neighbour one base away suggests this may be a read error. The V gene is TRBV18, the J gene TRBJ2-5; D is possibly TRBD2 (5 bases). There are 14 residues in the CDR3. Looked up from germline, CDR1 is KGHSH and CDR2 is LQKENI. As DNA, the CDR3 is TGTGCCAGCTCACCACGATCGAGGGTCGAGACCCAGTGCTTC. Residues: CASSPRSRVETQCF. The full variable domain, rest sourced from reference TRBV18 and TRBJ2-5, is NAGVMQNPRHLVRRRGQEARLRCSPMKGHSHVYWYRQLPEEGLKFMVYLQKENIIDESGMPKERFSAEFPKEGPSILRIQQVVRGDSAAYFCASSPRSRVETQCFGPGTRLLVL.

This clonotype was counted many times. This chain connects TRBV5-8 to TRBJ1-5; D might be TRBD1 (5 bases). V lost 4 bases, J lost 3 bases, and 14 bases lay in between. From germline, CDR1 is SGHTS and CDR2 YDEGEE. The CDR3 loop spans 15 amino acids. The DNA of the CDR3 is TGTGCCAGCAGCCTTCCGGGACTTTTCAATCAGCCCCAGCATTTT. Amino acid sequence: CASSLPGLFNQPQHF.